This T cell receptor beta chain derives from a study of OX40 agonist ivuxolimab in advanced cancers. Across the whole study: Patients treated during dose escalation were battling hepatocellular carcinoma, melanoma, renal cell or head and neck cancer. Three partial responders included one hepatocellular carcinoma patient and two cutaneous melanoma patients.

V was trimmed by 0 bases and J by 4 bases, leaving 7 bases between them. The CDR3 length is 14 residues. Per germline, CDR1 LGHNA and CDR2 YSLEER. Sequencing used immunoSEQ multiplex PCR; TCRdb keeps in-frame clones, though not all of them. The sample lists some 25,000 clones, 85% to 90% occurring once. This rearrangement joins TRBV4-3 to TRBJ2-1; unclear D gene. The clonotype comes from an adult with an advanced solid tumor such as melanoma, head and neck, liver or kidney cancer. This specimen was CD4+ or CD8+ T cells sorted from blood, taken in a trial of the OX40 agonist ivuxolimab. The CDR3 DNA is TGCGCCAGCAGCCAAGATGACCTTTACAATGAGCAGTTCTTC. As protein: CASSQDDLYNEQFF.